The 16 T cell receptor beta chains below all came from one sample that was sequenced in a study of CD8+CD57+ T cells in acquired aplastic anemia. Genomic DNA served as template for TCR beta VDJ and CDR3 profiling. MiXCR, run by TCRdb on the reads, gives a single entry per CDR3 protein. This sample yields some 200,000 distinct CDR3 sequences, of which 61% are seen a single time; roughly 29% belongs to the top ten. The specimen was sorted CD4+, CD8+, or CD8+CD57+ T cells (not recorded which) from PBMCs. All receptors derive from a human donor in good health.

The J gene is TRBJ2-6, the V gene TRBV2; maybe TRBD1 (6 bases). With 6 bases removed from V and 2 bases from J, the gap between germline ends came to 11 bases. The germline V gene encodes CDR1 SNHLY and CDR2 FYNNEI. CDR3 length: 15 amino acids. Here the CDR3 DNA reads TGTGCCAGCAGCTGGACAGAACCTGGGGCCAACGTCCTGACTTTC. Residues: CASSWTEPGANVLTF.

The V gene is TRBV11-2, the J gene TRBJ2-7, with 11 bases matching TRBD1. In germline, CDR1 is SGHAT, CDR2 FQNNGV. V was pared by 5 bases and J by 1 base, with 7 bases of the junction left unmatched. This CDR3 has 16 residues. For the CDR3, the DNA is TGTGCCAGCAGCAAACAGGACAGGGGGCCTTCCTACGAGCAGTACTTC. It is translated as CASSKQDRGPSYEQYF.

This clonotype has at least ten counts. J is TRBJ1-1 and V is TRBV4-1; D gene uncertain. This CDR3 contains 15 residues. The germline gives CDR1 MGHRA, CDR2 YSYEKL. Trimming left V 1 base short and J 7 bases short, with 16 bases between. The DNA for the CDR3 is TGCGCCAGCAGCCAAGGGGATTATGGTTACCGTGAAGCTTTCTTT. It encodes CASSQGDYGYREAFF.

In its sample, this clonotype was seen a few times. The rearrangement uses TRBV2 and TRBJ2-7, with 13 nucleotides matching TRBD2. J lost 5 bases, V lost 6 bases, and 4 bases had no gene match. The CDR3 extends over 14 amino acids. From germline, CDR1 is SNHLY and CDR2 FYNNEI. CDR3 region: CASRPGTSGDEQYF. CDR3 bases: TGTGCCAGCAGGCCGGGGACTAGCGGGGACGAGCAGTACTTC.

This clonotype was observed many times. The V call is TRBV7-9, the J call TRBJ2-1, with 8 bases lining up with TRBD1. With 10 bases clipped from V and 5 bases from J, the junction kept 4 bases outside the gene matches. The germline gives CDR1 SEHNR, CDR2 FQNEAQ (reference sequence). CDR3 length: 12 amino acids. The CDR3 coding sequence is TGTGCCACATCGACAGGGGACAATGAGCAGTTCTTC. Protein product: CATSTGDNEQFF.

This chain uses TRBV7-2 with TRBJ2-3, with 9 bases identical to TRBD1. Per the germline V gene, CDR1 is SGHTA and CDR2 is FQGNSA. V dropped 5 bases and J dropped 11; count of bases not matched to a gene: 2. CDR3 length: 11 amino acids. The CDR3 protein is CASSRGQGQYF. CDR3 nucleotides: TGTGCCAGCAGCAGGGGACAGGGGCAGTATTTT.

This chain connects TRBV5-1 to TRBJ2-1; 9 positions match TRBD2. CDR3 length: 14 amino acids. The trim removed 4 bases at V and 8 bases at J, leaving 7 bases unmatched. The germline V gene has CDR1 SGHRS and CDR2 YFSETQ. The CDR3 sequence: CASSLAGYGDEQFF. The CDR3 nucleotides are TGCGCCAGCAGCCTAGCGGGGTATGGGGATGAGCAGTTCTTC.

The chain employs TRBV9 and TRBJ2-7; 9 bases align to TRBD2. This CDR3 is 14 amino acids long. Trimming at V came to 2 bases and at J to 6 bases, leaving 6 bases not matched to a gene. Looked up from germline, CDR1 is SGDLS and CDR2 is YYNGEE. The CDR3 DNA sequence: TGTGCCAGCAGCGTGGGCGGGGGGGCCGGCGAGCAGTACTTC. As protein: CASSVGGGAGEQYF.

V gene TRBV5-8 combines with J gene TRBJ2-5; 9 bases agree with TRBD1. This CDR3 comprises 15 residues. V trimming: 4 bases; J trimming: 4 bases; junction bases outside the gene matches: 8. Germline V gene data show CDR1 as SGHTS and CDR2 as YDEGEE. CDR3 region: CASSQGQGRGETQYF. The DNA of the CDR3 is TGTGCCAGCAGCCAGGGACAGGGTAGGGGAGAGACCCAGTACTTC.

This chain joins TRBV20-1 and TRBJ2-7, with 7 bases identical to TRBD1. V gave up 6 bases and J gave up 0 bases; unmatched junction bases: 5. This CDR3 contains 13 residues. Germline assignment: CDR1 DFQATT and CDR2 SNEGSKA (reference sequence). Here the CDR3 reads CSAPTGVSYEQYF. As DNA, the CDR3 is TGCAGTGCGCCAACAGGGGTCTCCTACGAGCAGTACTTC.

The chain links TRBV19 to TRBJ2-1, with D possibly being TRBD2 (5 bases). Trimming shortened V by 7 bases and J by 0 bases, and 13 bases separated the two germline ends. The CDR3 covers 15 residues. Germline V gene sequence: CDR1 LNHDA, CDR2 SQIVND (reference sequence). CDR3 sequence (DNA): TGTGCCAGTAAGGGAGACCTGAGCTCCTACAATGAGCAGTTCTTC. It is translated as CASKGDLSSYNEQFF.

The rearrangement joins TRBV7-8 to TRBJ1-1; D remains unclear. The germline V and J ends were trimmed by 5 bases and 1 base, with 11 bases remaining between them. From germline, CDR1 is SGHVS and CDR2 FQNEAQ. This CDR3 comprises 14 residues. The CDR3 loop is CASSGSQANTEAFF. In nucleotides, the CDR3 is TGTGCCAGCAGCGGGAGCCAGGCGAACACTGAAGCTTTCTTT.

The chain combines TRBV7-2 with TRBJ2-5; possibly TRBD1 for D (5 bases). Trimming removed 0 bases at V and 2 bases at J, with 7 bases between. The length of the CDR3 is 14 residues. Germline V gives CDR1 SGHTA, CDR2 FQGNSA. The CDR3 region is CASSLAGVQETQYF. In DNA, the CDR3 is TGTGCCAGCAGCTTAGCAGGGGTACAAGAGACCCAGTACTTC. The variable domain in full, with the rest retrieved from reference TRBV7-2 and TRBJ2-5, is GAGVSQSPSNKVTEKGKDVELRCDPISGHTALYWYRQSLGQGLEFLIYFQGNSAPDKSGLPSDRFSAERTGGSVSTLTIQRTQQEDSAVYLCASSLAGVQETQYFGPGTRLLVL.

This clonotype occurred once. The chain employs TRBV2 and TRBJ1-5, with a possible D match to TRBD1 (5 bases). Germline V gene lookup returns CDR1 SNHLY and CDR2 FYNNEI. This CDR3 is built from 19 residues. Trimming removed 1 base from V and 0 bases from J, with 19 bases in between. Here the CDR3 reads CASSEVEGLTTPSNQPQHF. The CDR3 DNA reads TGTGCCAGCAGTGAAGTGGAGGGACTAACCACCCCTAGCAATCAGCCCCAGCATTTT.

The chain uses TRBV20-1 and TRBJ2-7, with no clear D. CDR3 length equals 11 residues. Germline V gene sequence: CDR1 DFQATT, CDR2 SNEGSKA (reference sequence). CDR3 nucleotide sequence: TGCAGCACCACCTTGAACGACGAGCAGTACTTC. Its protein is CSTTLNDEQYF.

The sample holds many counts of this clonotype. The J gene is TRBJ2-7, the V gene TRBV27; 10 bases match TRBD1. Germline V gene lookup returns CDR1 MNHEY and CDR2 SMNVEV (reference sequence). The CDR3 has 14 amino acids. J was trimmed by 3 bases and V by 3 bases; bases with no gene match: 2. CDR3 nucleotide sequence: TGTGCCAGCAGTTTCGGACAGGGGGGCTACGAGCAGTACTTC. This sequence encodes CASSFGQGGYEQYF.